These T cell receptor beta chains were read from a single sample in a study of response to subunit inactivated influenza vaccine. TCRdb passed the RT-PCR reads through MiXCR, listing each CDR3 protein once. The sample has roughly 650,000 distinct CDR3 sequences; 13% to 15% are singletons. The sample consisted of PBMCs from blood, taken about 14 days before vaccination. These receptors were obtained from a middle-aged man who received an inactivated influenza vaccine. CDR3s include the opening cysteine and the closing phenylalanine or tryptophan. A D gene is named only where the DNA matches it firmly. For some rows the clone size is stated as once, few or many, or as a class when expanded; others skip it.

>.|TRBJ2-6|.|TRBV30
CAWAQGANVLTF
TGTGCCTGGGCCCAGGGGGCCAACGTCCTGACTTTC
>TRBD2|TRBJ2-1|few|TRBV12-3/TRBV12-4
CASSPGEGPYNEQFF
TGTGCCAGCAGTCCCGGGGAGGGTCCCTACAATGAGCAGTTCTTC
>TRBD2|TRBJ2-1|few|TRBV29-1
CSVKREGRSYNEQFF
TGCAGCGTTAAGCGGGAGGGCCGGTCCTACAATGAGCAGTTCTTC
>TRBD1|TRBJ1-2|once|TRBV12-3/TRBV12-4
CGSKRGQLVATNYGYTF
TGTGGCAGCAAGCGGGGACAGCTAGTTGCCACTAACTATGGCTACACCTTC
>.|TRBJ2-5|many|TRBV5-1
CASSIGYRGGETQYF
TGCGCCAGCAGCATCGGGTACAGGGGAGGAGAGACCCAGTACTTC
>TRBD2|TRBJ2-1|few|TRBV2
CASSVGLAGTEQFF
TGTGCCAGCAGTGTTGGACTAGCGGGAACTGAGCAGTTCTTC
>.|TRBJ2-7|.|TRBV6-1
CASSDAGRVRYEQYF
TGTGCCAGCAGTGACGCGGGCAGGGTGAGGTACGAGCAGTACTTC
>.|TRBJ1-1|few|TRBV9
CASSVAGRGNTEAFF
TGTGCCAGCAGCGTAGCGGGCAGAGGGAACACTGAAGCTTTCTTT
>.|TRBJ1-6|few|TRBV7-2
CASSQAREGTPLHF
TGTGCCAGCAGCCAGGCCCGGGAGGGGACACCCCTCCACTTT
>TRBD2|TRBJ2-4|few|TRBV4-3
CASSQGLAGVDIQYF
TGCGCCAGCAGCCAGGGACTAGCGGGAGTCGACATTCAGTACTTC
>.|TRBJ1-2|.|TRBV20-1
CSSHGYTF
TGCAGCTCACATGGCTACACCTTC
>.|TRBJ2-2|.|TRBV7-8
CASSPGPTLARRANTGELFF
TGTGCCAGCAGCCCCGGCCCCACCCTTGCCCGAAGGGCGAACACCGGGGAGCTGTTTTTT
>.|TRBJ2-7|.|TRBV5-1
CASSLGVRRFRFEQYF
TGCGCCAGCAGCTTGGGTGTCAGGAGGTTTCGATTCGAGCAGTACTTC
>TRBD1|TRBJ2-3|.|TRBV20-1
CSATTGADTQYF
TGCAGTGCCACGACAGGGGCCGATACGCAGTATTTT
>.|TRBJ2-7|.|TRBV4-2
CASSQDWGLGSYEQYF
TGTGCCAGCAGCCAAGACTGGGGGCTCGGCTCCTACGAGCAGTACTTC
>.|TRBJ2-1|few|TRBV28
CASSLWDGGGNEQFF
TGTGCCAGCAGTTTGTGGGACGGAGGGGGCAATGAGCAGTTCTTC
>.|TRBJ2-5|many|TRBV7-9
CASSSGGETQYF
TGTGCCAGCAGCTCGGGCGGAGAGACCCAGTACTTC
>.|TRBJ2-1|.|TRBV29-1
CSGTRQLEQFF
TGCAGCGGGACCCGGCAATTGGAGCAGTTCTTC
>TRBD2|TRBJ2-1|few|TRBV7-9
CASSLGGGGSSNEQFF
TGTGCCAGCAGCTTAGGGGGTGGCGGGAGTTCGAATGAGCAGTTCTTC
>.|TRBJ2-1|few|TRBV7-9
CASPRSGGNYNEQFF
TGTGCCAGCCCTCGGTCCGGGGGTAACTACAATGAGCAGTTCTTC
>.|TRBJ1-2|.|TRBV18
CASSPTSGSYTF
TGTGCCAGCTCACCAACTTCGGGCAGCTACACCTTC
>.|TRBJ2-5|.|TRBV3-1
CASSQDSRGLRETQYF
TGTGCCAGCAGCCAAGATTCGAGAGGGCTTAGAGAGACCCAGTACTTC
>.|TRBJ1-1|few|TRBV27
CASSRAALWNTEAFF
TGTGCCAGCAGTAGGGCTGCTCTATGGAACACTGAAGCTTTCTTT
>TRBD1|TRBJ2-2|.|TRBV12-3/TRBV12-4
CASEGARTGELFF
TGTGCCAGCGAGGGGGCCCGCACCGGGGAGCTGTTTTTT
>.|TRBJ2-5|.|TRBV7-3
CASSLRPGLGETQYF
TGTGCCAGCAGCTTAAGACCGGGGCTGGGAGAGACCCAGTACTTC
>TRBD1|TRBJ2-1|.|TRBV7-9
CASSPPGTGNGEQFF
TGTGCCAGCAGCCCCCCCGGGACAGGGAACGGTGAGCAGTTCTTC
>.|TRBJ2-3|.|TRBV7-6
CASSLLLATDTQYF
TGTGCCAGCAGCTTACTGCTAGCCACAGATACGCAGTATTTT
>.|TRBJ2-7|.|TRBV12-3/TRBV12-4
CASRDTGTPDREQYF
TGTGCCAGCAGGGACACCGGGACACCGGATAGGGAGCAGTACTTC
>.|TRBJ1-4|many|TRBV5-1
CASSLRDGNEKLFF
TGCGCCAGCAGCTTGCGGGACGGAAATGAAAAACTGTTTTTT
>.|TRBJ1-1|.|TRBV5-5
CASSLVRSEAFF
TGTGCCAGCAGCTTGGTACGGAGTGAAGCTTTCTTT
>.|TRBJ2-3|.|TRBV2
CATLRDGQTTDTQYF
TGTGCCACTTTGAGGGACGGGCAAACCACAGATACGCAGTATTTT
>.|TRBJ2-3|few|TRBV9
CASSVGQLPDTQYF
TGTGCCAGCAGCGTAGGACAGTTACCAGATACGCAGTATTTT
>.|TRBJ2-7|.|TRBV20-1
CSARDPTHGMYEQYF
TGCAGTGCTAGAGACCCAACGCACGGGATGTACGAGCAGTACTTC
>.|TRBJ2-2|many|TRBV5-1
CASSPYSVVDTGELFF
TGCGCCAGCAGCCCCTACAGTGTTGTGGACACCGGGGAGCTGTTTTTT
>TRBD1|TRBJ2-3|.|TRBV5-5
CASSLVGQARTDTQYF
TGTGCCAGCAGCCTAGTGGGACAGGCAAGGACAGATACGCAGTATTTT
>.|TRBJ1-1|many|TRBV2
CASSLETGNTEAFF
TGTGCCAGCAGTCTAGAGACGGGGAACACTGAAGCTTTCTTT
>TRBD2|TRBJ2-7|few|TRBV20-1
CSARAGGGSSYEQYF
TGCAGTGCTAGAGCGGGAGGGGGGAGCTCCTACGAGCAGTACTTC
>.|TRBJ1-4|.|TRBV29-1
CSVVGPREKLFF
TGCAGCGTTGTCGGCCCTCGCGAAAAACTGTTTTTT
>.|TRBJ1-1|.|TRBV28
CASSLSGKAEAFF
TGTGCCAGCAGTTTGTCGGGAAAGGCTGAAGCTTTCTTT
>TRBD1|TRBJ2-7|.|TRBV7-2
CASSFRQGYSYEQYF
TGTGCCAGCAGCTTCCGACAGGGGTACTCCTACGAGCAGTACTTC
>.|TRBJ2-4|.|TRBV6-2/TRBV6-3
CASTSWSGSPDKNIQYF
TGTGCCAGCACCTCATGGTCGGGGTCCCCAGACAAAAACATTCAGTACTTC
>.|TRBJ2-3|few|TRBV20-1
CSASRTPGGTDTQYF
TGCAGTGCTTCTCGGACCCCAGGAGGGACAGATACGCAGTATTTT
>.|TRBJ2-3|.|TRBV29-1
CSAGGRITDTQYF
TGCAGCGCCGGCGGACGGATCACAGATACGCAGTATTTT
>.|TRBJ2-1|few|TRBV6-1
CASSRGAVTNNEQFF
TGTGCCAGCAGCCGGGGGGCGGTCACCAACAATGAGCAGTTCTTC
>.|TRBJ1-4|few|TRBV7-2
CASSLALGSEKLFF
TGTGCCAGCAGCTTAGCTCTGGGGAGTGAAAAACTGTTTTTT
>TRBD2|TRBJ2-4|.|TRBV6-2/TRBV6-3
CASLGLAELAKNIQYF
TGTGCCAGCCTTGGACTAGCGGAGTTAGCCAAAAACATTCAGTACTTC